Shown below are 3 T cell receptor beta chains from a single sample sequenced in a study of T-cell memory formation after mild COVID-19. From the 5' RACE reads, TCRdb called clonotypes with MiXCR, one entry per CDR3 protein. Here the sample spans about 140,000 distinct CDR3 sequences, 14% being singletons. Sequencing was done on a sample of PBMCs or a T cell subset sorted from them (not recorded which). The receptors come from an adult woman who had mild COVID-19 (a few samples of this study predate the infection). Cell type and time point are not known.

Only one count was recorded for this clonotype. The chain employs TRBV5-1 and TRBJ2-5; no clear D. The V gene lost 3 bases and the J gene lost 2 bases, with 14 bases spanning the gap. This CDR3 comprises 15 residues. CDR1 and CDR2 from the germline V gene are SGHRS and YFSETQ. CDR3 loop: CASSSKGTLQETQYF. DNA for the CDR3: TGCGCCAGCAGCTCGAAAGGTACACTTCAAGAGACCCAGTACTTC.

This clonotype was detected a few times. The chain uses TRBV19 and TRBJ1-2, with 7 bases lining up with TRBD1. The CDR3 extends over 13 amino acids. With V trimmed by 6 bases and J by 4 bases, 5 bases remained unmatched. The germline V gene has CDR1 LNHDA and CDR2 SQIVND (reference sequence). The chain's CDR3 is CASREGQIYGYTF. The CDR3 DNA follows: TGTGCCAGTAGAGAGGGACAGATCTATGGCTACACCTTC.

This clonotype was seen a few times. This rearrangement joins TRBV6-5 to TRBJ1-3, with a possible D match to TRBD1 (5 bases). Trimming stripped 6 bases from V and 0 bases from J, with 21 bases between. Germline CDR1 is MNHEY and CDR2 is SVGAGI. The CDR3 consists of 18 residues. The DNA for the CDR3 is TGTGCCAGCAGACGCACGGAGGGACTCCTATACTCTGGAAACACCATATATTTT. Its translation is CASRRTEGLLYSGNTIYF.